The 30 T cell receptor beta chains reported below all come from one sample, sequenced in a study of blood T cell repertoires in COVID-19. The assay was immunoSEQ multiplex PCR, and TCRdb's table has in-frame clones only and misses some. The sample has 400,000 to 450,000 clones; 90% are singletons. Source material: PBMCs or T cells enriched from blood (not recorded which). These TCRs come from a man aged 18 to 30 who had recovered from COVID-19.

The V call is TRBV23-1, the J call TRBJ1-4; tentatively, D is TRBD1 (6 bases). TRBV23-1 belongs to the ORF category, with a function that is uncertain. This CDR3 contains 14 residues. V dropped 3 bases and J dropped 7 bases, with 12 bases sitting between them. In DNA form, the CDR3 reads TGCGCCAGCAGTCACCCTCGAGGGGGTGAAAAACTGTTTTTT. This encodes CASSHPRGGEKLFF.

The chain carries TRBV5-1 and TRBJ1-6; TRBD1 matches 7 bases. V lost 3 bases and J lost 14; bases outside the gene matches: 17. CDR1 SGHRS and CDR2 YFSETQ come from the germline V gene. The CDR3 has 16 residues. The CDR3 DNA sequence: TGCGCCAGCAGCTGGGGGACAGCTTCCGATATGGGGACCCTCCACTTT. Residues: CASSWGTASDMGTLHF.

The V and J genes are TRBV29-1 and TRBJ2-5; D ambiguous. V was trimmed by 3 bases and J by 2 bases, leaving 16 bases between them. The CDR3 totals 15 residues. Germline CDR1 is SQVTM and CDR2 is ANQGSEA. For the CDR3, the DNA is TGCAGCGTTGAGTGGCGGCAGAATCTTCAAGAGACCCAGTACTTC. It is translated as CSVEWRQNLQETQYF.

The gene calls are TRBV5-8 and TRBJ2-2; D is possibly TRBD1 (5 bases). CDR3 length equals 14 residues. V shed 1 base and J shed 7 bases, with 11 bases lying between them. Germline V CDR1 and CDR2: SGHTS, YDEGEE. The CDR3 nucleotides are TGTGCCAGCAGCTTGAGGCAGGGAAGCGGGGAGCTGTTTTTT. Its protein is CASSLRQGSGELFF.

The rearrangement uses TRBV28 and TRBJ2-7; 9 positions match TRBD1. Trimming at V came to 6 bases and at J to 7 bases, leaving 19 bases not matched to a gene. This CDR3 is built from 17 residues. In germline, CDR1 is MDHEN, CDR2 SYDVKM. This CDR3 is CASRPDRGPPREREQYF. CDR3 sequence (DNA): TGTGCCAGCAGACCGGACAGGGGACCCCCGAGGGAGAGAGAGCAGTACTTC.

The rearrangement links TRBV10-3 to TRBJ1-2, with 7 bases matching TRBD1. CDR3 length: 16 residues. Trimming cost V 2 bases and J 2 bases; bases outside gene matches: 8. The germline CDR1 and CDR2 sequences are ENHRY and SYGVKD. The CDR3 sequence is CAISERIGGSNYGYTF. CDR3 nucleotides: TGTGCCATCAGTGAGAGGATAGGGGGCTCGAACTATGGCTACACCTTC.

The rearrangement uses TRBV2 and TRBJ1-3; tentative D call: TRBD1 (6 bases). The CDR3 has 14 amino acids. The germline V gene has CDR1 SNHLY and CDR2 FYNNEI. V was clipped by 4 bases and J by 3 bases, with 10 bases between them. The CDR3 is CASSAGASGNTIYF. Written as DNA, the CDR3 is TGTGCCAGCAGTGCAGGGGCAAGTGGAAACACCATATATTTT. Full variable domain (rest looked up from reference TRBV2 and TRBJ1-3): EPEVTQTPSHQVTQMGQEVILRCVPISNHLYFYWYRQILGQKVEFLVSFYNNEISEKSEIFDDQFSVERPDGSNFTLKIRSTKLEDSAMYFCASSAGASGNTIYFGEGSWLTVV.

This chain joins TRBV10-3 and TRBJ2-1; D is possibly TRBD2 (6 bases). CDR3 size: 13 residues. The germline V gene encodes CDR1 ENHRY and CDR2 SYGVKD. V lost 4 bases and J lost 5, with 9 bases in between. CDR3 residues: CAISGGGDNEQFF. The CDR3 bases are TGTGCCATCAGTGGGGGCGGGGACAATGAGCAGTTCTTC.

The chain couples TRBV19 to TRBJ2-7; a possible D gene is TRBD1 (5 bases). This CDR3 is built from 11 residues. The germline CDR1 and CDR2 sequences are LNHDA and SQIVND (reference sequence). Trimming left V 6 bases short and J 3 bases short, with 6 bases between. CDR3 sequence: CASRDNYEQYF. In DNA form, the CDR3 reads TGTGCCAGTAGGGACAACTACGAGCAGTACTTC.

The V and J genes are TRBV25-1 and TRBJ1-2; D unclear. CDR1 and CDR2 (germline): MGHDK, SYGVNS. V was shortened by 3 bases and J by 2 bases, with 13 bases between the two germline ends. The CDR3 runs 15 residues. This CDR3 reads CASSEKKVGNYGYTF. The CDR3 DNA is TGTGCCAGCAGTGAGAAAAAGGTCGGGAACTATGGCTACACCTTC.

On this clone: At one boundary the junction diverges from the germline segment, which might be a read error. CDR3 residues: CASSAVLAGAQRAF. The CDR3 nucleotides are TGTGCCAGCAGCGCGGTACTAGCGGGAGCACAGAGGGCTTTT. The gene calls are TRBV9 and TRBJ2-3; TRBD2 agrees at 11 bases. CDR3 length: 14 residues. Germline CDR1 reads SGDLS; CDR2 reads YYNGEE.

The chain joins TRBV28 to TRBJ1-4, with 7 bases aligning to TRBD1. V lost 8 bases and J lost 10; bases outside the gene matches: 10. This CDR3 has 13 amino acids. CDR1 is MDHEN and CDR2 is SYDVKM in the germline V gene. CDR3 protein: CASGALPGGKLFF. The CDR3 DNA reads TGTGCCAGCGGAGCATTACCAGGGGGAAAACTGTTTTTT. Variable domain in full (rest from reference TRBV28 and TRBJ1-4): DVKVTQSSRYLVKRTGEKVFLECVQDMDHENMFWYRQDPGLGLRLIYFSYDVKMKEKGDIPEGYSVSREKKERFSLILESASTNQTSMYLCASGALPGGKLFFGSGTQLSVL.

The V gene is TRBV7-9, the J gene TRBJ2-3; 10 positions agree with TRBD1. CDR1 SEHNR and CDR2 FQNEAQ come from the germline V gene (reference sequence). The CDR3 covers 15 residues. With 5 bases clipped from V and 3 bases from J, the junction kept 5 bases outside the gene matches. The CDR3 reads CASSLGQGVTDTQYF. In DNA form, the CDR3 reads TGTGCCAGCAGCCTCGGACAGGGGGTTACAGATACGCAGTATTTT.

This clone is a singleton in its sample. V usage is TRBV6-5 and J usage is TRBJ2-1, with TRBD1 as a possible D gene (6 bases). Germline loops: CDR1 MNHEY, CDR2 SVGAGI. The CDR3 is 14 residues long. Trimming removed 4 bases from V and 7 bases from J, with 14 bases in between. The CDR3 bases are TGTGCCAGCAGTTGGACCGACAGGAGTAATGAGCAGTTCTTC. It codes for CASSWTDRSNEQFF.

This clone was recorded at least ten times. The rearrangement joins TRBV13 to TRBJ1-1; the match to TRBD1 covers 10 bases. V dropped 6 bases and J dropped 0; count of bases not matched to a gene: 4. The CDR3 loop spans 15 amino acids. Germline values: CDR1 PRHDT, CDR2 FYEKMQ (reference sequence). The CDR3 DNA is TGTGCCAGCAGGGACAGGGGGGAAATGAACACTGAAGCTTTCTTT. Protein: CASRDRGEMNTEAFF.

The CDR3 is CASSLTETYEQYF. The DNA of the CDR3 is TGTGCCAGCAGTTTAACAGAGACCTACGAGCAGTACTTC. The chain joins TRBV27 to TRBJ2-7; D gene unclear. The CDR3 totals 13 residues. Trimming left V 2 bases short and J 2 bases short, with 7 bases between. CDR1 and CDR2 from the germline V gene are MNHEY and SMNVEV (reference sequence).

This clone was recorded only once. The gene calls are TRBV15 and TRBJ2-7; D uncertain. Germline CDR1 reads LNHNV; CDR2 reads YYDKDF (reference sequence). This CDR3 is built from 13 residues. The germline V and J ends were trimmed by 1 base and 2 bases, with 6 bases remaining between them. CDR3 bases: TGTGCCACCAGCAGAGCTAGACCCTACGAGCAGTACTTC. This sequence encodes CATSRARPYEQYF. Using reference TRBV15 and TRBJ2-7 for the parts outside the CDR3, the full variable domain is DAMVIQNPRYQVTQFGKPVTLSCSQTLNHNVMYWYQQKSSQAPKLLFHYYDKDFNNEADTPDNFQSRRPNTSFCFLDIRSPGLGDTAMYLCATSRARPYEQYFGPGTRLTVT.

V gene TRBV18 combines with J gene TRBJ1-4, with D uncertain. Germline V gene data show CDR1 as KGHSH and CDR2 as LQKENI. V lost 0 bases and J 3 bases, leaving 11 bases between the germline ends. The CDR3 length is 16 residues. DNA for the CDR3: TGTGCCAGCTCACCACCGAACACACCTCCTAATGAAAAACTGTTTTTT. Translation gives CASSPPNTPPNEKLFF.

The V call is TRBV6-5, the J call TRBJ1-3; D perhaps matches TRBD1 (5 bases). Germline values: CDR1 MNHEY, CDR2 SVGAGI. The CDR3 extends over 14 amino acids. With 6 bases removed from V and 2 bases from J, the gap between germline ends came to 11 bases. This chain's CDR3 is CASRQGSTGNTIYF. In DNA, the CDR3 is TGTGCCAGCAGGCAGGGTTCTACTGGAAACACCATATATTTT.

The chain combines TRBV2 with TRBJ2-7, with 11 bases fitting TRBD2. This CDR3 spans 14 amino acids. V shed 6 bases, J shed 8 bases, and the junction held 9 bases outside the gene matches. The V gene's germline CDR1 is SNHLY and CDR2 FYNNEI. DNA for the CDR3: TGTGCCAGCAGCGCGGCTAGCGGGAGGAGCAAGCAGTACTTC. It specifies CASSAASGRSKQYF. Full variable domain (rest looked up from reference TRBV2 and TRBJ2-7): EPEVTQTPSHQVTQMGQEVILRCVPISNHLYFYWYRQILGQKVEFLVSFYNNEISEKSEIFDDQFSVERPDGSNFTLKIRSTKLEDSAMYFCASSAASGRSKQYFGPGTRLTVT.

The V and J genes are TRBV3-1 (or the pseudogene TRBV3-2) and TRBJ1-3, with TRBD1 identical over 11 bases. J was trimmed by 4 bases and V by 5 bases; bases with no gene match: 4. Germline V gives CDR1 LGHDT, CDR2 YNNKEL (reference sequence). This CDR3 spans 15 amino acids. CDR3 region: CASSGQGAKGNTIYF. In DNA form, the CDR3 reads TGTGCCAGCAGCGGACAGGGGGCAAAGGGAAACACCATATATTTT.

This chain uses TRBV2 with TRBJ2-2; D remains unclear. Trimming took off 4 bases at V and 2 bases at J, with 8 bases between the two ends. The CDR3 spans 14 residues. CDR1 and CDR2 from the germline V gene are SNHLY and FYNNEI. CDR3 in amino acids: CASSATDNTGELFF. Written as DNA, the CDR3 is TGTGCCAGCAGTGCGACTGACAACACCGGGGAGCTGTTTTTT.

This clone was detected only a few times. This rearrangement joins TRBV19 to TRBJ1-1; a possible D gene is TRBD1 (6 bases). CDR1 is LNHDA, CDR2 SQIVND, per germline (reference sequence). The germline V and J ends were trimmed by 6 bases and 6 bases, with 14 bases remaining between them. CDR3 length: 13 residues. The CDR3 region is CASRIQGGAEAFF. For the CDR3, the DNA is TGTGCCAGTAGGATACAGGGTGGGGCTGAAGCTTTCTTT.

This clone occurred a few times. This specimen includes other DNA sequences encoding the same CDR3. The chain employs TRBV5-1 and TRBJ1-1; a weak D match, TRBD1 (6 bases). The ends were cut back, 4 bases at V and 0 bases at J, with 10 bases in the middle. Germline CDR1 reads SGHRS; CDR2 reads YFSETQ. The CDR3 covers 14 residues. DNA for the CDR3: TGCGCCAGCAGCCTCGGACAGATGAACACTGAAGCTTTCTTT. Its translation: CASSLGQMNTEAFF.

This chain connects TRBV4-1 to TRBJ1-4; possibly TRBD1 for D (5 bases). Germline V lookup: CDR1 MGHRA, CDR2 YSYEKL. This CDR3 is 16 amino acids long. Trimming removed 0 bases at V and 8 bases at J, with 16 bases between. The CDR3 coding sequence is TGCGCCAGCAGCCAAGAGGTGGGGGGTAGAGGCGAAAAACTGTTTTTT. As protein: CASSQEVGGRGEKLFF.

The rearrangement links TRBV29-1 to TRBJ2-1; tentative D call: TRBD1 (5 bases). Germline V gene data show CDR1 as SQVTM and CDR2 as ANQGSEA. The CDR3 extends over 12 amino acids. V was cut by 1 base and J by 8 bases, with 9 bases left in between. As DNA, the CDR3 is TGCAGCGTTGAAGGGGGCCGTGATGAGCAGTTCTTC. This sequence encodes CSVEGGRDEQFF.

V gene TRBV28 combines with J gene TRBJ2-1; 8 positions agree with TRBD2. From germline, CDR1 is MDHEN and CDR2 SYDVKM. This CDR3 is 14 amino acids long. J lost 7 bases, V lost 6 bases, and 8 bases had no gene match. CDR3 bases: TGTGCCAGCAGCCGCGGGGGGACCGGTAATGAGCAGTTCTTC. It codes for CASSRGGTGNEQFF.

The genes are TRBV6-6 and TRBJ1-2, with 8 bases identical to TRBD1. V trimming: 6 bases; J trimming: 6 bases; junction bases outside the gene matches: 12. The CDR3 is made up of 15 amino acids. CDR1 and CDR2 (germline): MNHNY, SVGAGI (reference sequence). CDR3 DNA: TGTGCCAGCAGCCCCCAAATGACAGGGGACCATGGCTACACCTTC. Protein product: CASSPQMTGDHGYTF.

Here the CDR3 reads CASSGTRGMYSYEQYF. CDR3 coding DNA: TGTGCCAGCAGCGGGACTAGGGGAATGTATTCCTACGAGCAGTACTTC. The chain combines TRBV21-1 with TRBJ2-7; the table's D call, TRBD2, was not checked against the DNA. TRBV21-1 is tagged as a pseudogene. The CDR3 is 16 residues long.

The chain has TRBV6-1 and TRBJ1-5, with D possibly matching TRBD1 (5 bases). Trimming removed 0 bases at V and 5 bases at J, with 11 bases between. Germline CDR1 and CDR2: MNHNS and SASEGT. This CDR3 region has 15 residues. The CDR3 spells CASSEAWRGDQPQHF. As DNA, the CDR3 is TGTGCCAGCAGTGAAGCCTGGCGGGGCGATCAGCCCCAGCATTTT.